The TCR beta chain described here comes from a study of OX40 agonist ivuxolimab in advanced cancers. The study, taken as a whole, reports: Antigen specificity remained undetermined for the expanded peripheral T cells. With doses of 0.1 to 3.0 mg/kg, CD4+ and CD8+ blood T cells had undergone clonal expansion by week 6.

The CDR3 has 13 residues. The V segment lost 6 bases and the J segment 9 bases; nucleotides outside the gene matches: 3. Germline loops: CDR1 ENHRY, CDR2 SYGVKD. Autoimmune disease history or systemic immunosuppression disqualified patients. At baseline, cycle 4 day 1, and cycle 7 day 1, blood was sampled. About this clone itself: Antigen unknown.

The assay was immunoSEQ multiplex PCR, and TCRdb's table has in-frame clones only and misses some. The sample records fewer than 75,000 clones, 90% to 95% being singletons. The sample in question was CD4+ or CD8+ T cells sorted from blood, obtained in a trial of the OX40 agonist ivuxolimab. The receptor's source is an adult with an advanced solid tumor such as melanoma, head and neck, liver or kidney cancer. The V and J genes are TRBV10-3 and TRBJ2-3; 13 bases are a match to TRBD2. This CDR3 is CAISGTSGTTQYF. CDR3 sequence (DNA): TGTGCCATCAGCGGGACTAGCGGGACAACGCAGTATTTT.